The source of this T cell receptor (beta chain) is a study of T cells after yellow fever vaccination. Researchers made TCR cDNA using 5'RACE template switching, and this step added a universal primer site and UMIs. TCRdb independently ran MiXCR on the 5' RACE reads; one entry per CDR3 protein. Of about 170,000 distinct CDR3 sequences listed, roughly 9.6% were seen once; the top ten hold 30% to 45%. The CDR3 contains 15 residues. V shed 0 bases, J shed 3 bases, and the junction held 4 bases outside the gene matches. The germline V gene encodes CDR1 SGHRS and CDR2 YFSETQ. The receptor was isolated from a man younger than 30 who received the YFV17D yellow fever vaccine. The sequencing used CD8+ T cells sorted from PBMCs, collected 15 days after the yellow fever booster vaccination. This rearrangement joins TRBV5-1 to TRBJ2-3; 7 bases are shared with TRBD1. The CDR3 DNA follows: TGCGCCAGCAGCTTGGAGGGGGCACTTACAGATACGCAGTATTTT. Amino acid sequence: CASSLEGALTDTQYF. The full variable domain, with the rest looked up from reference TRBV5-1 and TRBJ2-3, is KAGVTQTPRYLIKTRGQQVTLSCSPISGHRSVSWYQQTPGQGLQFLFEYFSETQRNKGNFPGRFSGRQFSNSRSEMNVSTLELGDSALYLCASSLEGALTDTQYFGPGTRLTVL.